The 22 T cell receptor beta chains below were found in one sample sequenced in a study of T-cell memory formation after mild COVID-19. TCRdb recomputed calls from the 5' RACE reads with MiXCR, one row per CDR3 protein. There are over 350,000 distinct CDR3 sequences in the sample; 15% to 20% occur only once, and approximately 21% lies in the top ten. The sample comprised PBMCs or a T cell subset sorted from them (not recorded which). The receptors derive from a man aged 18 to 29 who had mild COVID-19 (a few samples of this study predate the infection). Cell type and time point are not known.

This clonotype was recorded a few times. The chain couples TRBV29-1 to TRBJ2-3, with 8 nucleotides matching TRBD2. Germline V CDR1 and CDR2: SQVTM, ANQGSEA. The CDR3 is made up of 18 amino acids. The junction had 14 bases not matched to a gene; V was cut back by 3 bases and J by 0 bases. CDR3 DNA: TGCAGCGTTGAGATCTTCGGGACTAGGGGATCTAGCACAGATACGCAGTATTTT. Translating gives CSVEIFGTRGSSTDTQYF.

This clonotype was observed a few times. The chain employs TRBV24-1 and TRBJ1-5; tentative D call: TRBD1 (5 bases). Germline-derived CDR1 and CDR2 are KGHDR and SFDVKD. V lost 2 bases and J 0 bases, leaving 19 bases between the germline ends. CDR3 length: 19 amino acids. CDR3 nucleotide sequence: TGTGCCACCAGTGATTACAGGTTTGTGGGCCCCTATAGCAATCAGCCCCAGCATTTT. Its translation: CATSDYRFVGPYSNQPQHF.

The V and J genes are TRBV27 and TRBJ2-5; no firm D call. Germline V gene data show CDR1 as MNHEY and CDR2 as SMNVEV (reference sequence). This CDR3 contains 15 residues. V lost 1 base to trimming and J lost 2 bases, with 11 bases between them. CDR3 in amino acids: CASSLYRAPQETQYF. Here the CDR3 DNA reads TGTGCCAGCAGTTTATACCGGGCCCCGCAAGAGACCCAGTACTTC.

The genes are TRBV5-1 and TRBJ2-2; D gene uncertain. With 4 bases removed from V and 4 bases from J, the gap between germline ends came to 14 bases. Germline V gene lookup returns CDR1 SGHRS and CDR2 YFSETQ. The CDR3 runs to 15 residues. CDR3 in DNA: TGCGCCAGCAGCAGAATCCCGGACCTCACCGGGGAGCTGTTTTTT. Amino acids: CASSRIPDLTGELFF.

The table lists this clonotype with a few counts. Here the CDR3 reads CASSKVFMDGTGNTIYF. The CDR3 DNA is TGTGCCAGCAGCAAAGTCTTTATGGACGGAACGGGAAACACCATATATTTT. The chain carries TRBV7-2 and TRBJ1-3; D unresolved. This CDR3 spans 17 amino acids. Trimming removed 5 bases at V and 4 bases at J, with 21 bases between. The V gene's germline CDR1 is SGHTA and CDR2 FQGNSA.

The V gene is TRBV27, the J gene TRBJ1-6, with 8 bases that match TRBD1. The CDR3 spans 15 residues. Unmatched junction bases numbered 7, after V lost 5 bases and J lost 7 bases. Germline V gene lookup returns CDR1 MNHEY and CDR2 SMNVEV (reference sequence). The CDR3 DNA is TGTGCCAGCAGTCTGCGGACAGGGCCGAATTCACCCCTCCACTTT. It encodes CASSLRTGPNSPLHF.

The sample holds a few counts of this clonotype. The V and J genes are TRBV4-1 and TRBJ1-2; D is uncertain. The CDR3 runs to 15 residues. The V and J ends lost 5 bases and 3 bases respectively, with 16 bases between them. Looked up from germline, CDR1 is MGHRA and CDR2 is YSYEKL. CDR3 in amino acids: CASSSPRARYYGYTF. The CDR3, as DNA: TGCGCCAGCAGCTCTCCGCGAGCCCGATACTATGGCTACACCTTC.

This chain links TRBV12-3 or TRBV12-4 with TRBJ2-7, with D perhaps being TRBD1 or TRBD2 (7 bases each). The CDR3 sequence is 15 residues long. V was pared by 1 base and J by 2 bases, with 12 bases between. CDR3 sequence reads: CASSLGQGGTYEQYF. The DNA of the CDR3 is TGTGCCAGCAGTTTAGGACAGGGAGGGACCTACGAGCAGTACTTC.

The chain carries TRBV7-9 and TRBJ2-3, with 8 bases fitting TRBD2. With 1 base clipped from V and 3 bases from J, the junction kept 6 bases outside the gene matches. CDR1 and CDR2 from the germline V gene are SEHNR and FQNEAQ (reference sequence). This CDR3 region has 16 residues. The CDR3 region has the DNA TGTGCCAGCAGCTTAGTAGCGGGGCGGTGGACAGATACGCAGTATTTT. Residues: CASSLVAGRWTDTQYF.

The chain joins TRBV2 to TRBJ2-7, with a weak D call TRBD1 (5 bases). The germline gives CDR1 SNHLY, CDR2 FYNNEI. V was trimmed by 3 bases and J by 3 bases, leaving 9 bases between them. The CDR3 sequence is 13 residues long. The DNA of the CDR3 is TGTGCCAGCAGTGATACCCAGGGCTACGAGCAGTACTTC. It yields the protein CASSDTQGYEQYF.

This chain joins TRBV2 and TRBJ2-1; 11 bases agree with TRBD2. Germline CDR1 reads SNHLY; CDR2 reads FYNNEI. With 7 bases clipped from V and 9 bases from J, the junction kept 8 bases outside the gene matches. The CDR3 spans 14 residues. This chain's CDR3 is CASKPSGGSSEQFF. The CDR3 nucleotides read TGTGCCAGCAAACCTAGCGGGGGGTCGAGTGAGCAGTTCTTC.

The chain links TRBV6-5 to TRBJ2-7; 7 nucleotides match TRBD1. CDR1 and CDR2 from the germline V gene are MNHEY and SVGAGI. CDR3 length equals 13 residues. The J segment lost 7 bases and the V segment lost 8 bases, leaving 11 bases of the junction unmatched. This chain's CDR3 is CASSGLSGQEQYF. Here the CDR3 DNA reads TGTGCCAGCTCCGGTCTTTCGGGACAGGAGCAGTACTTC.

The CDR3 DNA reads TGTGCCAGCAGTCTCCATCACAGGGGATTTGGGGCCAACGTCCTGACTTTC. Its protein is CASSLHHRGFGANVLTF. The chain is built from TRBV6-5 and TRBJ2-6; 7 bases align to TRBD1. The V gene end was trimmed by 5 bases and the J gene end by 3 bases; junction bases not matched to a gene: 10. Germline assignment: CDR1 MNHEY and CDR2 SVGAGI. CDR3 length: 17 residues.

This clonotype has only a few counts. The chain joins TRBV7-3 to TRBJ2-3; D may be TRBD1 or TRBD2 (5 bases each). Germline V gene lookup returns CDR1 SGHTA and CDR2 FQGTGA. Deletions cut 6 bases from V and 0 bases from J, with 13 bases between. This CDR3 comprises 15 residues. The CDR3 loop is CASSPTGRSTDTQYF. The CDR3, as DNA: TGTGCCAGCAGTCCTACGGGGCGTAGCACAGATACGCAGTATTTT.

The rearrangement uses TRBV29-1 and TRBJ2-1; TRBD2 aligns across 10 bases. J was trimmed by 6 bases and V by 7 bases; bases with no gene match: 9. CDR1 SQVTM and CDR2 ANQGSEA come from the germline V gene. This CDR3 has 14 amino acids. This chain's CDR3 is CSAVSAGGLNEQFF. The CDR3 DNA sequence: TGCAGCGCTGTATCAGCGGGGGGGCTCAATGAGCAGTTCTTC.

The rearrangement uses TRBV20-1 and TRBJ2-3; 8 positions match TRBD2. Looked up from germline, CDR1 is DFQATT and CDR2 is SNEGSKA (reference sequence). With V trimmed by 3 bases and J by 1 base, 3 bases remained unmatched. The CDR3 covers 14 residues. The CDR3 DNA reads TGCAGTGCTAGCCTAGCGGGCCGCACAGATACGCAGTATTTT. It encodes CSASLAGRTDTQYF.

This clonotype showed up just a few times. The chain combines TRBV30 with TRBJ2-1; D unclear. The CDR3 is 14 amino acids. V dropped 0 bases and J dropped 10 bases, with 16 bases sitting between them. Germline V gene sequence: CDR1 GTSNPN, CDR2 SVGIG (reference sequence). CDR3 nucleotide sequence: TGTGCCTGGAGTGTACTCTCCCGCCTCGGGGAGCAGTTCTTC. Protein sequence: CAWSVLSRLGEQFF.

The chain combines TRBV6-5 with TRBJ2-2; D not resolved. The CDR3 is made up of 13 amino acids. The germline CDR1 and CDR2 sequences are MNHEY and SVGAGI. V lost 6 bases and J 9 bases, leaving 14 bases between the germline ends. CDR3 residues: CASSPRIHRELFF. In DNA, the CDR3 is TGTGCCAGCAGCCCCCGAATTCACCGGGAGCTGTTTTTT.

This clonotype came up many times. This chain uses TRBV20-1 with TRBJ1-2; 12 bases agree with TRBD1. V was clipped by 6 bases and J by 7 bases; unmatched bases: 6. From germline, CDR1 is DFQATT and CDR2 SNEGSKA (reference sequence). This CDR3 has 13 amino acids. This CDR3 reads CSAPGQGAFGYTF. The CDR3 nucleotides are TGCAGTGCCCCGGGACAGGGGGCATTTGGCTACACCTTC.

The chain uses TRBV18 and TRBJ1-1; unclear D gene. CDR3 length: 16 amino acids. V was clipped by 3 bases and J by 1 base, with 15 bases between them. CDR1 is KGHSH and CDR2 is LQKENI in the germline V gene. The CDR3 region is CASSPPGVLRNTEAFF. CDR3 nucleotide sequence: TGTGCCAGCTCACCTCCTGGGGTACTACGGAACACTGAAGCTTTCTTT.

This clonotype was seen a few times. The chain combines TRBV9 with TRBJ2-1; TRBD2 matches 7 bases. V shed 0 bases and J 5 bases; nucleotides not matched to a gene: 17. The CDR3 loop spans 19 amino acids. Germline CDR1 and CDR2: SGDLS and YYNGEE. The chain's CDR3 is CASSVADIRYRDYDNEQFF. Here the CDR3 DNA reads TGTGCCAGCAGCGTAGCAGATATTCGATACCGGGACTACGACAATGAGCAGTTCTTC.

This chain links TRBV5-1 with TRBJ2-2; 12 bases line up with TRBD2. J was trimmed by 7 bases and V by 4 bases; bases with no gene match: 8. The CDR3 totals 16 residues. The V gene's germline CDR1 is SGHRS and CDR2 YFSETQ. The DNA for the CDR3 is TGCGCCAGCAGCCCGACTAGCGGGGGATATCACGGGGAGCTGTTTTTT. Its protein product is CASSPTSGGYHGELFF.